The clone carrying this T cell receptor (beta chain) was picked up a small number of times. Antigen: not known. This sample was taken from a study of T-cell memory formation after mild COVID-19. Study context: Clusters of TCRs were largely donor specific. Study-wide results and caveats: Mainly CM and EM harbored the contracting CD4+ clones; mainly EMRA harbored the CD8+ ones. A second wave of clones peaked on day 37, and their SARS-CoV-2 specificity went unconfirmed.

TCRdb re-derived calls from the 5' RACE reads in MiXCR, one entry per CDR3 protein. This sample yields 350,000 to 450,000 distinct CDR3 sequences, of which around 14% are seen a single time; 20% to 25% belongs to the top ten. The source is a man aged 18-30 years who had mild COVID-19 (a few samples of this study predate the infection). Cell type and time point are not known. The specimen sequenced was PBMCs or a T cell subset sorted from them (not recorded which).

CDR3 nucleotide sequence: TGCAGTGCTAGAGATGCTTGGAACACTGAAGCTTTCTTT. It codes for CSARDAWNTEAFF. The chain carries TRBV20-1 and TRBJ1-1; D gene unclear. The germline V gene encodes CDR1 DFQATT and CDR2 SNEGSKA (reference sequence). The CDR3 loop spans 13 amino acids. V lost 0 bases to trimming and J lost 1 base, with 6 bases between them.